This T cell receptor beta chain is from a study of identical twins. Between the trimmed V and J ends, which lost 5 bases and 5 bases, there was a span of 19 bases. This CDR3 has 16 amino acids. In germline, CDR1 is MNHEY, CDR2 SMNVEV (reference sequence). Each CDR3 protein gets one entry after TCRdb re-called the 5' RACE reads with MiXCR. Of roughly 720,000 distinct CDR3 sequences listed, 18% are singletons. These sequences were also reported in another study, on T cells expressing NK-cell markers.

This TCR was sampled from a woman between 18 and 30 years old in good health. This sequence joins TRBV27 and TRBJ2-1; no clear D. The sequenced material came from PBMCs. This chain's CDR3 is CASSPILAFGHNEQFF. CDR3 DNA: TGTGCCAGCAGTCCTATACTCGCTTTTGGGCACAATGAGCAGTTCTTC.